This is a list of T cell receptor beta chains from one sample in a study of breast tumors, draining lymph nodes, adjacent tissues. TCRdb analysed the multiplex PCR reads with MiXCR anew, one entry per CDR3 protein. The sample contains around 300,000 distinct CDR3 sequences, about 30% of which appear only once. The sequencing input was axillary lymph node tissue. Source of these receptors: a female donor with breast cancer. Some clones in this sample may be carry-over from other donors' samples. The CDR3 runs from the conserved cysteine through the conserved F or W. A D gene is named only where the DNA matches it firmly. Clone size is given for some rows only: seen once, a few or many times, or a class if the clone is expanded.

TRBV7-9	TRBJ2-3	.	.	TGTGCCAGCAGCTTAGAGGTGGGGGAATTGTATTTT	CASSLEVGELYF
TRBV5-1	TRBJ2-7	many	TRBD1	TGCGCCAGCAGCTTGCCCAGGGACAGGGAAGACTACGAGCAGTACTTC	CASSLPRDREDYEQYF
TRBV7-2	TRBJ2-1	many	TRBD2	TGTGCCAGCAGTAATACCGGGACTAGAATTGCGGTCAATGAGCAGTTCTTC	CASSNTGTRIAVNEQFF
TRBV9	TRBJ2-1	.	TRBD1	TGTGCCAGCAGCGGCCCAACAGGGGGCCCAGGGGAGCAGTTCTTC	CASSGPTGGPGEQFF
TRBV7-9	TRBJ1-4	once	.	TGTGCCAGCAGCTCTAGGGGTACAACTAATGAAAGGCTGTTTTTT	CASSSRGTTNERLFF
TRBV12-3/TRBV12-4	TRBJ2-2	few	.	TGTGCCAGCAGAGGTCACCCCGGGGAGCTGTTTTTT	CASRGHPGELFF
TRBV7-8	TRBJ1-5	many	.	TGTGCCAGCAGCTTAGGGGCTAGTCAGCCCCAGCATTTT	CASSLGASQPQHF
TRBV6-6	TRBJ2-7	.	.	TGTGCCAGCAGTTACCTCCCAATAGACCGGTCCTACGAGCAGTACTTC	CASSYLPIDRSYEQYF
TRBV2	TRBJ2-7	many	.	TGTGCCAGCAGTCTTGGACAGCCCTACGAGCAGTACTTC	CASSLGQPYEQYF
TRBV20-1	TRBJ2-7	many	TRBD2	TGCAGTGCTAGCCGATTGGGACTAGCGGGAGGTTACGAGCAGTACTTC	CSASRLGLAGGYEQYF
TRBV10-3	TRBJ2-4	many	.	TGTGCCATCAGTGAGTACGAATACGGGGTTCAGTACTTC	CAISEYEYGVQYF
TRBV9	TRBJ2-7	many	.	TGTGCCAGCAGCGACTCGTCCGAGCAGTACTTC	CASSDSSEQYF
TRBV20-1	TRBJ2-2	many	.	TGCAGTGCTAGTGCGGGCGCCGGCACCGGGGAGCTGTTTTTT	CSASAGAGTGELFF
TRBV5-4	TRBJ2-4	few	.	TGTGCCAGCAGCTTGCCTCCTCCAGGGTCTAACATTCAGTACTTC	CASSLPPPGSNIQYF
TRBV7-2	TRBJ1-2	.	.	TGTGCCAGCAGCTTAACGGGAGGGAGAGAAGGCTACACCTTC	CASSLTGGREGYTF
TRBV27	TRBJ2-1	.	.	TGTGCCAGCAGTTTCCTTGGGCGGGTTGATGAGCAGTTCTTC	CASSFLGRVDEQFF
TRBV10-3	TRBJ2-3	many	.	TGTGCCTCCGGGAGCGGGAGCACAGATACGCAGTATTTT	CASGSGSTDTQYF
TRBV6-5	TRBJ2-1	few	.	TGTGCCAGCAGTATCAGACAGGTCTCCTACAATGAGCAGTTCTTC	CASSIRQVSYNEQFF
TRBV7-2	TRBJ1-5	many	.	TGTGCCAGCAGCTTTTCCCCGGGGGGCAATCAGCCCCAGCATTTT	CASSFSPGGNQPQHF
TRBV20-1	TRBJ1-2	many	TRBD1	TGCAGTGCTAGAGGACAGGGAGGAGGCTACACCTTC	CSARGQGGGYTF
TRBV5-1	TRBJ2-7	many	.	TGCGCCAGCACCCACGTGGGAAGCTCCTACGAGCAGTACTTC	CASTHVGSSYEQYF
TRBV20-1	TRBJ2-6	many	.	TGCAGTGCGAGACCAGGGACTGGGGCCAACGTCCTGACTTTC	CSARPGTGANVLTF
TRBV2	TRBJ2-3	many	.	TGTGCCAGCAGTTTGACGGGCCCGAGCACAGATACGCAGTATTTT	CASSLTGPSTDTQYF
TRBV28	TRBJ1-2	many	TRBD1	TGTGCCAGCACTACAGGGGACGGCCTATATGGCTACACCTTC	CASTTGDGLYGYTF
TRBV29-1	TRBJ2-1	many	.	TGCAGCGTTCGCCGGGACAGGATGTTCAGCGGGAGGCTCGATGAGCAGTTCTTC	CSVRRDRMFSGRLDEQFF
TRBV2	TRBJ1-5	once	.	TGTGCCAGCAGTGAAAGGGTCCCCGGAAAGGGGAACCAGCATTTT	CASSERVPGKGNQHF
TRBV20-1	TRBJ2-3	.	TRBD1	TGCAGTGCCGGACAGGGGCTAACAGATACGCAGTATTTT	CSAGQGLTDTQYF
TRBV29-1	TRBJ2-3	many	TRBD2	TGCAGCGTTGGCCGGGGGGCAGATACGCAGTATTTT	CSVGRGADTQYF